The clone carrying this T cell receptor beta chain was detected many times. Its antigen is unknown. In germline, CDR1 is GTSNPN, CDR2 SVGIG (reference sequence). There are 14 residues in the CDR3. Trimming removed 4 bases from V and 0 bases from J, with 12 bases in between. These data come from a study of Graves' ophthalmopathy and Graves' hyperthyroidism. Researchers took RNA transcripts and amplified TCR beta CDR3 regions from them. A first-round RT-PCR used HTBI primers, followed by a second-round multiplex PCR. Via MiXCR, TCRdb re-called the multiplex PCR reads, giving one row per CDR3 protein. Of around 340,000 distinct CDR3 sequences listed, roughly a sixth are singletons. The study, taken as a whole, reports: With 70.59% sensitivity and about 78% specificity, the model predicted ophthalmopathy progression.

The clonotype originates from an adult man with Graves' ophthalmopathy. The sample consisted of peripheral blood. This rearrangement joins TRBV30 to TRBJ1-1; maybe TRBD1 (6 bases). The CDR3: CAWTQGLMNTEAFF. The CDR3 DNA follows: TGTGCCTGGACACAGGGCCTGATGAACACTGAAGCTTTCTTT.